The sequence of this T cell receptor beta chain was determined in a study of cytomegalovirus exposure and HLA in healthy donors. Using immunoSEQ multiplex PCR, the repertoire was profiled, and TCRdb retains in-frame clones only, with some absent. The table records some 200,000 clones, around 82% of them present only once. The junction had 10 bases not matched to a gene; V was cut back by 3 bases and J by 4 bases. The germline V gene has CDR1 KGHSH and CDR2 LQKENI. The length of the CDR3 is 17 residues. The origin of this receptor is a woman between 18 and 29 years old in good health and CMV-seropositive. V is TRBV18 and J is TRBJ1-2; TRBD1 matches at 11 bases. Sequences were obtained from PBMCs. CDR3 nucleotide sequence: TGTGCCAGCTCACCGTCCATTAGGACAGGGGGCGCCTATGGCTACACCTTC. This codes for CASSPSIRTGGAYGYTF.